This T cell receptor (beta chain) comes out of a study of T-cell memory formation after mild COVID-19. In the study overall: TCR clusters showed largely donor specificity.

V gave up 5 bases and J gave up 9 bases; unmatched junction bases: 5. The CDR3 runs to 13 residues. CDR1 is SGHTA, CDR2 FQGNSA, per germline. Comments on this clonotype: Antigen: not known.

From 5'RACE with constant-segment primers came TCR alpha and TCR beta cDNA libraries that carried sample barcodes and UMIs. TCRdb reprocessed the 5' RACE reads with MiXCR, giving one entry per CDR3 protein. The sample includes 150,000 to 200,000 distinct CDR3 sequences, approximately 17% seen only once; the top ten take 3% to 4.5%. Whole-study findings and limits: Within pre-infection memory, some responding clones were found, suggesting cross-reactive memory joined. CD4/CD8 balance characterized clones contracting day 15 to 85, and CD4+ skew characterized later expanders.

The sample was PBMCs or a T cell subset sorted from them (not recorded which). The chain joins TRBV7-2 to TRBJ2-4; TRBD1 agrees at 9 bases. The clonotype originates from a young man who had mild COVID-19 (a few samples of this study predate the infection). Cell type and time point are not known. CDR3 protein: CASSPRQGGIQYF. The CDR3 nucleotides read TGTGCCAGCAGCCCGCGACAGGGGGGCATTCAGTACTTC.